This is a list of T cell receptor beta chains from one sample in a study of blood T cell repertoires in COVID-19. Profiling relied on immunoSEQ multiplex PCR, and the TCRdb table lists in-frame clones only, not all of them. The sample consists of around 75,000 clones, around 90% of them appearing once. The sample comprised peripheral blood. These receptors came from a human donor in a cohort sampled during active COVID-19. CDR3s include the opening cysteine and the closing phenylalanine or tryptophan. D genes are given only for firm matches. Size is stated for part of the rows, as once, few or many counts, or as a class when the clone is expanded.

D gene: -; CDR3 length: 16; J gene: TRBJ2-6; V gene: TRBV27; clone size: once; CDR3 protein: CASSVGLGSGANVLTF; CDR3 DNA: TGTGCCAGCAGCGTAGGCCTAGGCTCTGGGGCCAACGTCCTGACTTTC
D gene: TRBD1; CDR3 length: 17; J gene: TRBJ2-5; V gene: TRBV7-8; clone size: -; CDR3 protein: CASSLAWDRGWRETQYF; CDR3 DNA: TGTGCCAGCAGCTTAGCGTGGGACAGGGGGTGGCGAGAGACCCAGTACTTC
D gene: -; CDR3 length: 12; J gene: TRBJ2-1; V gene: TRBV5-5; clone size: -; CDR3 protein: CASSLPPNEQFF; CDR3 DNA: TGTGCCAGCAGTCTCCCCCCCAATGAGCAGTTCTTC
D gene: -; CDR3 length: 11; J gene: TRBJ2-1; V gene: TRBV19; clone size: once; CDR3 protein: CASSIRNEQFF; CDR3 DNA: TGTGCCAGTAGTATCAGGAATGAGCAGTTCTTC
D gene: -; CDR3 length: 15; J gene: TRBJ2-5; V gene: TRBV6-2/TRBV6-3; clone size: -; CDR3 protein: CASIPPGGALETQYF; CDR3 DNA: TGTGCCAGCATCCCCCCCGGCGGGGCCTTGGAGACCCAGTACTTC
D gene: -; CDR3 length: 15; J gene: TRBJ2-2; V gene: TRBV7-9; clone size: few; CDR3 protein: CASSLPAVMGGELFF; CDR3 DNA: TGTGCCAGCAGCTTACCGGCGGTGATGGGCGGGGAGCTGTTTTTT
D gene: TRBD1; CDR3 length: 16; J gene: TRBJ1-5; V gene: TRBV28; clone size: -; CDR3 protein: CASRSTGGGSNQPQHF; CDR3 DNA: TGTGCCAGCAGATCGACAGGGGGCGGGAGCAATCAGCCCCAGCATTTT
D gene: TRBD1; CDR3 length: 14; J gene: TRBJ2-1; V gene: TRBV6-5; clone size: -; CDR3 protein: CASKQTGFYNEQFF; CDR3 DNA: TGTGCCAGCAAGCAGACAGGGTTTTACAATGAGCAGTTCTTC
D gene: -; CDR3 length: 14; J gene: TRBJ1-1; V gene: TRBV9; clone size: once; CDR3 protein: CASSATPFSTEAFF; CDR3 DNA: TGTGCCAGCAGCGCGACACCTTTTAGCACTGAAGCTTTCTTT
D gene: -; CDR3 length: 14; J gene: TRBJ2-3; V gene: TRBV25-1; clone size: once; CDR3 protein: CASSPPVALGTQYF; CDR3 DNA: TGTGCCAGCAGCCCGCCAGTAGCTCTCGGTACGCAGTATTTT
D gene: -; CDR3 length: 14; J gene: TRBJ1-1; V gene: TRBV27; clone size: -; CDR3 protein: CASSSTGRITEAFF; CDR3 DNA: TGTGCCAGCAGTTCGACAGGTCGGATCACTGAAGCTTTCTTT
D gene: -; CDR3 length: 14; J gene: TRBJ1-1; V gene: TRBV2; clone size: -; CDR3 protein: CASSETWMNTEAFF; CDR3 DNA: TGTGCCAGCAGTGAGACATGGATGAACACTGAAGCTTTCTTT
D gene: TRBD2; CDR3 length: 17; J gene: TRBJ2-1; V gene: TRBV30; clone size: -; CDR3 protein: CAWSVYGGAGLAREQFF; CDR3 DNA: TGTGCCTGGAGTGTCTACGGGGGAGCGGGACTCGCTCGTGAGCAGTTCTTC
D gene: TRBD2; CDR3 length: 15; J gene: TRBJ2-1; V gene: TRBV7-2; clone size: -; CDR3 protein: CASSSRGLPNNEQFF; CDR3 DNA: TGTGCCAGCAGTTCCCGGGGACTACCCAACAATGAGCAGTTCTTC
D gene: TRBD2; CDR3 length: 18; J gene: TRBJ2-5; V gene: TRBV28; clone size: once; CDR3 protein: CASSETTIRTSAQETQYF; CDR3 DNA: TGTGCCAGCAGCGAAACTACGATCAGGACTAGCGCACAAGAGACCCAGTACTTC
D gene: -; CDR3 length: 15; J gene: TRBJ1-6; V gene: TRBV5-1; clone size: few; CDR3 protein: CASSLNGDYNSPLHF; CDR3 DNA: TGCGCCAGCAGCTTGAACGGAGACTATAATTCACCCCTCCACTTT